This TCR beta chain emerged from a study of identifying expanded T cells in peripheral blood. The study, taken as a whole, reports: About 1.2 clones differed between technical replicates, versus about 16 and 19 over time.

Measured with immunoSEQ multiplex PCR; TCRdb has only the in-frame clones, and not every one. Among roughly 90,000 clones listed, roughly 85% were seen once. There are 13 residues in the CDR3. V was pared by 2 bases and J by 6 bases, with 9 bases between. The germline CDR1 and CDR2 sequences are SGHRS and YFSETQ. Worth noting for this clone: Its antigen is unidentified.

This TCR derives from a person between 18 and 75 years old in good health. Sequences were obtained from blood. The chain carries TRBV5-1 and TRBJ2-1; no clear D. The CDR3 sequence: CASSFNGRNEQFF. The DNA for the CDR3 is TGCGCCAGCAGCTTCAATGGTCGCAATGAGCAGTTCTTC.